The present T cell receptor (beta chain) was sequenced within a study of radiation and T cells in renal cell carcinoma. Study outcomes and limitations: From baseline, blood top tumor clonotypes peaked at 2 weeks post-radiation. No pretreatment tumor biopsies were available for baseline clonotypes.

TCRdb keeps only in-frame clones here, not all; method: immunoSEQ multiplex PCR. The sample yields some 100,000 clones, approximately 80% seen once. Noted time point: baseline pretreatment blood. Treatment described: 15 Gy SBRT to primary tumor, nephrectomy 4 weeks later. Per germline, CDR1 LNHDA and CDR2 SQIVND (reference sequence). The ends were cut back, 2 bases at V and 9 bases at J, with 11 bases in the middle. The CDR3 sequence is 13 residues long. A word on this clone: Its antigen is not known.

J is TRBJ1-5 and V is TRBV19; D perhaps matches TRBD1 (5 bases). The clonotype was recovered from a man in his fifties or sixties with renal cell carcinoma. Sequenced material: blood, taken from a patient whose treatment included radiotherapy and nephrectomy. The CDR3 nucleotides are TGTGCCAGTAGTATAAACTGGGGACCGCCCCAGCATTTT. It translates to CASSINWGPPQHF.